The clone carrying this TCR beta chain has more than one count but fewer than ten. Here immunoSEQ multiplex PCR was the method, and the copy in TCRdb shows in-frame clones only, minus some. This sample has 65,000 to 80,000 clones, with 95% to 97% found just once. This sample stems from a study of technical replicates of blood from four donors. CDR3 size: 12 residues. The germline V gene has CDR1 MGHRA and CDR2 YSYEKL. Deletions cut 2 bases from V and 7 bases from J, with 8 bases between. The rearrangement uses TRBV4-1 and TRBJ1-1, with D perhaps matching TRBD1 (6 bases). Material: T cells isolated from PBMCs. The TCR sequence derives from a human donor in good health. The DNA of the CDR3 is TGCGCCAGCAGCCAATTGGACAGTGAAGCTTTCTTT. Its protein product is CASSQLDSEAFF.